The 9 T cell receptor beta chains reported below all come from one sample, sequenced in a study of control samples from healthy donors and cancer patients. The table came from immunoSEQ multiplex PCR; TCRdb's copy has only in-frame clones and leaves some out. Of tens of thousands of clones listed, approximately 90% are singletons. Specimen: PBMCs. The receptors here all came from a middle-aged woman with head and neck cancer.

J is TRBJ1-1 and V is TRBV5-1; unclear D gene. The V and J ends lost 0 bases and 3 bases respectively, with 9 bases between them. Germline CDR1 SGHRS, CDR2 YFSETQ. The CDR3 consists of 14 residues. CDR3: CASSLDWGYTEAFF. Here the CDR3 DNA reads TGCGCCAGCAGCTTGGACTGGGGATACACTGAAGCTTTCTTT.

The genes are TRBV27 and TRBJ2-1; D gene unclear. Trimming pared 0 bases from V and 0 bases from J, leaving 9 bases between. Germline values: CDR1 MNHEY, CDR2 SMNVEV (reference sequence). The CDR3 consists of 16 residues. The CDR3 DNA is TGTGCCAGCAGTTTATCCTTAAGGCGCTCCTACAATGAGCAGTTCTTC. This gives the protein CASSLSLRRSYNEQFF.

CDR3 loop: CASSLGSTDIDIQYF. CDR3 in DNA: TGTGCCAGCAGCTTAGGTTCTACGGATATAGACATTCAGTACTTC. The gene calls are TRBV7-9 and TRBJ2-4, with unresolved D. Trimming took off 1 base at V and 8 bases at J, with 15 bases between the two ends. The CDR3 has 15 residues. Germline lookup yields CDR1 SEHNR and CDR2 FQNEAQ (reference sequence). Based on the CDR3 plus reference TRBV7-9 and TRBJ2-4, the full variable domain is DTGVSQNPRHKITKRGQNVTFRCDPISEHNRLYWYRQTLGQGPEFLTYFQNEAQLEKSRLLSDRFSAERPKGSFSTLEIQRTEQGDSAMYLCASSLGSTDIDIQYFGAGTRLSVL.

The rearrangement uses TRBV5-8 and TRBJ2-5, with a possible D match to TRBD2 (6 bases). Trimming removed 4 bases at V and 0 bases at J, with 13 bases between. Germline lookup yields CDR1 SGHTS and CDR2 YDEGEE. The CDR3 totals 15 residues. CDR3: CASSPGGHYQETQYF. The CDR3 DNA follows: TGTGCCAGCAGCCCCGGAGGGCACTACCAAGAGACCCAGTACTTC.

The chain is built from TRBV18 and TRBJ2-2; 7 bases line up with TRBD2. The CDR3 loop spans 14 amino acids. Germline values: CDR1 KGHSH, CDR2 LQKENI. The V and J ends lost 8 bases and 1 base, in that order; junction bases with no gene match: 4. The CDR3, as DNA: TGTGCCAGCAGCGGGACCGTGAACACCGGGGAGCTGTTTTTT. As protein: CASSGTVNTGELFF.

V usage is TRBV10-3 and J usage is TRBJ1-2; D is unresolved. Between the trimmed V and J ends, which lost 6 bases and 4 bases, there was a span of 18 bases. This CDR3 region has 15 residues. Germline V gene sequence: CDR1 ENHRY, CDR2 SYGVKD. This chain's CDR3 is CAIRENTWGSYGYTF. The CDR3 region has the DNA TGTGCCATCAGGGAGAATACGTGGGGAAGCTATGGCTACACCTTC.

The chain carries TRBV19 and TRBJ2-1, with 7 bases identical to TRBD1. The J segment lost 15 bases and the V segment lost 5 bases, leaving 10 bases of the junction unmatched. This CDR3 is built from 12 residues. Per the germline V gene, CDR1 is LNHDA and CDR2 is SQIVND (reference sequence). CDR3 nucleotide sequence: TGTGCCAGTAGTGTTAGACAGGGAAGGCCGTTCTTC. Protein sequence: CASSVRQGRPFF.

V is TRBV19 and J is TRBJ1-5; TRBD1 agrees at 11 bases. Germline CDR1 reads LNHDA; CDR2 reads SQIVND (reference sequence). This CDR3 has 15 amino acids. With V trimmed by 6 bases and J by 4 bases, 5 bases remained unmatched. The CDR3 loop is CASRAGTGGNQPQHF. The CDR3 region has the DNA TGTGCCAGTAGGGCGGGGACAGGGGGAAATCAGCCCCAGCATTTT.

CDR3 nucleotides: TGTGCCAGCAGCTTAGCGGGGGGGCGGGAGACCCAGTACTTC. Its translation is CASSLAGGRETQYF. V gene TRBV7-6 combines with J gene TRBJ2-5; perhaps TRBD2 as D (7 bases). Between the trimmed V and J ends, which lost 0 bases and 5 bases, there was a span of 10 bases. This CDR3 region has 14 residues. The germline gives CDR1 SGHVS, CDR2 FNYEAQ.